Listed below are T cell receptor beta chains from one sample, sequenced in a study of cytomegalovirus exposure and HLA in healthy donors. Libraries were prepared by immunoSEQ multiplex PCR; TCRdb keeps only in-frame clonotypes and omits some of them. The data show some 190,000 clones, more than 70% seen once. Input material: PBMCs. The receptors come from a woman aged 18-29 years in good health and CMV-seronegative. The CDR3 runs from the conserved cysteine through the conserved F or W. The order of the fields is J gene, V gene, CDR3 protein.

TRBJ2-7 | TRBV10-3 | CAISELELAGGPYEQYF
TRBJ2-7 | TRBV19 | CASRGLAGVYEQYF
TRBJ2-1 | TRBV5-1 | CASGLLGDRDNEQFF
TRBJ2-1 | TRBV2 | CASSRFGRNEQFF
TRBJ2-7 | TRBV4-1 | CASSHVAGSYEQYF
TRBJ2-2 | TRBV2 | CASSLYGELFF
TRBJ1-2 | TRBV4-1 | CASSQEATGTGVHGYTF
TRBJ2-7 | TRBV10-1 | CASAGEFRGPYEQYF
TRBJ2-1 | TRBV9 | CASSVAGSRNEQFF
TRBJ1-2 | TRBV19 | CASSIGWRAAANYGYTF
TRBJ1-1 | TRBV25-1 | CASSEYTVNTEAFF
TRBJ2-7 | TRBV10-3 | CAIAGVTGYEQYF
TRBJ2-7 | TRBV4-1 | CASSQEGGGREQYF
TRBJ1-4 | TRBV5-1 | CASSPRTGEEKLFF
TRBJ1-4 | TRBV4-2 | CASSQEGGVGEKLFF
TRBJ1-1 | TRBV11-1 | CASSPTRTALNTEAFF
TRBJ1-2 | TRBV6-1 | CASSKQGTLFYGYTF
TRBJ2-3 | TRBV6-5 | CASTPGGADTQYF
TRBJ2-7 | TRBV29-1 | CSVGDWGYEQYF
TRBJ2-7 | TRBV19 | CASSTRQGSYEQYF
TRBJ2-5 | TRBV10-2 | CASSGAGRETQYF
TRBJ1-4 | TRBV18 | CASSPLGQGGEKLFF
TRBJ2-1 | TRBV19 | CASSIQGSSYNEQFF
TRBJ1-2 | TRBV28 | CASRSGTDYGYTF
TRBJ2-5 | TRBV19 | CASSPSGQETQYF
TRBJ1-6 | TRBV5-1 | CASSRTDSYNSPLHF
TRBJ1-3 | TRBV7-9 | CASSFEAAGNSGNTIYF
TRBJ2-7 | TRBV27 | CASSPLGTPTYEQYF
TRBJ2-7 | TRBV19 | CASSSLAGPVYEQYF
TRBJ2-1 | TRBV7-6 | CASSLSASSSYNEQFF
TRBJ1-2 | TRBV6-4 | CASSPHYRDRGLCGNYGYTF
TRBJ1-1 | TRBV11-2 | CASSLVRTGMNTEAFF
TRBJ1-2 | TRBV18 | CASSPPAGVRSGYTF
TRBJ1-3 | TRBV18 | CASSPPVREKSSGNTIYF
TRBJ1-3 | TRBV11-2 | CASSLNNRNTIYF
TRBJ2-1 | TRBV30 | CACQKDHSSGRRGLYNEQFF
TRBJ1-1 | TRBV5-1 | CASSLLPGLNTEAFF
TRBJ2-2 | TRBV29-1 | CSVAVTGELFF
TRBJ2-1 | TRBV10-2 | CASSEPAGGRNEQFF
TRBJ1-2 | TRBV5-1 | CASSLTGGSYTF
TRBJ2-5 | TRBV4-1 | CASSQGTSPRSETQYF
TRBJ2-1 | TRBV27 | CASSSTSGRINEQFF